This entry describes one T cell receptor beta chain. This entry belongs to a study of shared clonotypes between healthy human individuals. CDR3 length: 14 residues. V lost 0 bases and J lost 15, with 18 bases in between. The germline gives CDR1 SNHLY, CDR2 FYNNEI. Data came from immunoSEQ multiplex PCR; TCRdb stores just in-frame clones and leaves some out. The table lists roughly 510,000 clones, almost 80% of them singletons, with roughly an eighth in the top ten. The sample was PBMCs. The chain employs TRBV2 and TRBJ2-1, with D unclear. The source is a middle-aged woman in good health. Some clones in this sample may be carry-over from other donors' samples. This CDR3 is CASSEALAGPARFF. The CDR3, as DNA: TGTGCCAGCAGTGAAGCGCTTGCCGGGCCTGCGCGGTTCTTC.